This T cell receptor beta chain stems from a study of cytomegalovirus exposure and HLA in healthy donors. Overall study results and limits: It was about 150 TCR beta chains that were listed as cytomegalovirus-associated. Within the 120 or so validation repertoires, first-cohort TCR clusters tended to co-occur, according to a later analysis.

Produced via immunoSEQ multiplex PCR; TCRdb's table is partial and in-frame only. The sample yields approximately 210,000 clones, around 88% seen once. About this clone: Its antigen is undetermined.

The ends lost 5 bases at V and 4 bases at J; junction bases unmatched: 9. Germline assignment: CDR1 SGHAT and CDR2 FQDESV (reference sequence). The CDR3 has 16 residues. The chain recombines TRBV11-1 with TRBJ2-1, with 9 bases identical to TRBD2. The sequenced sample consisted of PBMCs. This receptor was obtained from a woman in her late teens or twenties in good health and CMV-seronegative. The CDR3 bases are TGTGCCAGCAGCCTGCTGACTCTAGCGGGATACAATGAGCAGTTCTTC. Amino acids: CASSLLTLAGYNEQFF.